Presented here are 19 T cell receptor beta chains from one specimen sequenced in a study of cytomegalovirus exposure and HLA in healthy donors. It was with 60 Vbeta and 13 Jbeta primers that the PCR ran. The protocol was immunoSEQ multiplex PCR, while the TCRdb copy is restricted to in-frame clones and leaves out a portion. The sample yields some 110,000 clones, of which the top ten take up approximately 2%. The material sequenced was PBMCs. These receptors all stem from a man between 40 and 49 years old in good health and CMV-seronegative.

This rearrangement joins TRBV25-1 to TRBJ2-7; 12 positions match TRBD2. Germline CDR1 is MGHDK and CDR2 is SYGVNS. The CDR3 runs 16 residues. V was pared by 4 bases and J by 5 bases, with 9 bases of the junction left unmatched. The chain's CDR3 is CASSGVRTSGTHEQYF. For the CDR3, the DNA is TGTGCCAGCAGTGGAGTACGGACTAGCGGGACCCACGAGCAGTACTTC.

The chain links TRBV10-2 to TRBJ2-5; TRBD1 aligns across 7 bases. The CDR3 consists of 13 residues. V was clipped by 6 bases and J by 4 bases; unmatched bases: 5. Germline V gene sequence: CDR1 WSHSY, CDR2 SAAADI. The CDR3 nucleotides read TGCGCCAGCAGGGTTACAGGGGTAGAGACCCAGTACTTC. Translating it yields CASRVTGVETQYF.

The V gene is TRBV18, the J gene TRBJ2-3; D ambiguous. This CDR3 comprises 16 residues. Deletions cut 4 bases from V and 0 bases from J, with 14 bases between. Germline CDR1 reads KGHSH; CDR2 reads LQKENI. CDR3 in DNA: TGTGCCAGCTCACTCACGACTCCCTTAAGCACAGATACGCAGTATTTT. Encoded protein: CASSLTTPLSTDTQYF. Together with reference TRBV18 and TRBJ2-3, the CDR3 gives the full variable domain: NAGVMQNPRHLVRRRGQEARLRCSPMKGHSHVYWYRQLPEEGLKFMVYLQKENIIDESGMPKERFSAEFPKEGPSILRIQQVVRGDSAAYFCASSLTTPLSTDTQYFGPGTRLTVL.

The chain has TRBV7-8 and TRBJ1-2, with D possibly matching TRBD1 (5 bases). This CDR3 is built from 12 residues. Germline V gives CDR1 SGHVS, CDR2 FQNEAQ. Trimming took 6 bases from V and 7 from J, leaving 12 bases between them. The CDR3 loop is CASSTIRGGYTF. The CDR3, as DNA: TGTGCCAGCAGTACTATTAGGGGTGGCTACACCTTC.

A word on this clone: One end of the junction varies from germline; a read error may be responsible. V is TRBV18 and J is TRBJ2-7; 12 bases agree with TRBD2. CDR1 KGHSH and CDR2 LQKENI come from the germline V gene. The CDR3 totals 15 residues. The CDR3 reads CASSPQDLAGGSLDF. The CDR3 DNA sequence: TGTGCCAGCTCACCACAGGATCTAGCGGGAGGGTCTTTAGACTTC.

For the CDR3, the DNA is TGTGCCAGCAGCGCTGGGACAGCCACGACCGTAGGCGCTGAAGCTTTCTTT. Protein sequence: CASSAGTATTVGAEAFF. The chain carries TRBV5-4 and TRBJ1-1, with 7 bases that match TRBD1. The CDR3 totals 17 residues. In germline, CDR1 is SGHNT, CDR2 YYREEE (reference sequence). The V segment lost 4 bases and the J segment 6 bases; nucleotides outside the gene matches: 18.

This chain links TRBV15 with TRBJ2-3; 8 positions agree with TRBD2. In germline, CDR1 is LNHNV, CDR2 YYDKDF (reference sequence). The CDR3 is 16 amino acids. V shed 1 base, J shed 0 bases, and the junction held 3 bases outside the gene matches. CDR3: CATSRGASGSTDTQYF. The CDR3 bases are TGTGCCACCAGCAGAGGTGCTAGCGGGAGCACAGATACGCAGTATTTT.

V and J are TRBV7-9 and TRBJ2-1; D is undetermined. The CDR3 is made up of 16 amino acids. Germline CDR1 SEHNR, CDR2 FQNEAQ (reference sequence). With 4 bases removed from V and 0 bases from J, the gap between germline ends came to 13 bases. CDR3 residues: CASSSLGDSSYNEQFF. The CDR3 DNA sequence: TGTGCCAGCAGCTCCCTTGGAGATAGCTCCTACAATGAGCAGTTCTTC.

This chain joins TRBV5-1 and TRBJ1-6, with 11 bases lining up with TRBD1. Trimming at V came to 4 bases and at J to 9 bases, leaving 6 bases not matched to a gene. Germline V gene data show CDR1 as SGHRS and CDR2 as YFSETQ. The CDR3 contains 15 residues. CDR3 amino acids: CASSLGTGGGSPLHF. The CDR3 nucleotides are TGCGCCAGCAGCCTAGGGACAGGGGGAGGTTCACCCCTCCACTTT.

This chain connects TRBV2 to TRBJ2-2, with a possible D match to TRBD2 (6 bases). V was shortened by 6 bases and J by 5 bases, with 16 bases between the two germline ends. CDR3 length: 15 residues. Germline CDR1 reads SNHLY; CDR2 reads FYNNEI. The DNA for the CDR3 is TGTGCCAGCAGCCCGCCAGGGACTTTAACCGGGGAGCTGTTTTTT. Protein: CASSPPGTLTGELFF.

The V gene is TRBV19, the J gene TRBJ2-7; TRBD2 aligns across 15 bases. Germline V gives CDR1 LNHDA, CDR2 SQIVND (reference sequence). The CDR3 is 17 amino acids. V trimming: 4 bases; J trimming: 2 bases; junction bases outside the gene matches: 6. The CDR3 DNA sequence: TGTGCCAGTAGTAGGGGACTAGCGGGAGGAATTCCCTACGAGCAGTACTTC. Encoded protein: CASSRGLAGGIPYEQYF. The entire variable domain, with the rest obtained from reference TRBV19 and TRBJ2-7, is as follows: DGGITQSPKYLFRKEGQNVTLSCEQNLNHDAMYWYRQDPGQGLRLIYYSQIVNDFQKGDIAEGYSVSREKKESFPLTVTSAQKNPTAFYLCASSRGLAGGIPYEQYFGPGTRLTVT.

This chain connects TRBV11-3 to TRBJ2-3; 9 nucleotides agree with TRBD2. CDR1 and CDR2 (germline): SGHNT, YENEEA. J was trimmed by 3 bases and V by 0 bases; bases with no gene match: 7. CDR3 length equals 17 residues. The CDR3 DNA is TGTGCCAGCAGCTTAGAAGCTAGCGGGACCGCAACAGATACGCAGTATTTT. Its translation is CASSLEASGTATDTQYF.

The CDR3 sequence is CAIGTDFNYGYTF. The DNA of the CDR3 is TGTGCCATAGGGACAGATTTTAACTATGGCTACACCTTC. The J gene is TRBJ1-2, the V gene TRBV10-3; 7 nucleotides agree with TRBD1. The CDR3 has 13 residues. Germline V gene sequence: CDR1 ENHRY, CDR2 SYGVKD. J was trimmed by 1 base and V by 9 bases; bases with no gene match: 5.

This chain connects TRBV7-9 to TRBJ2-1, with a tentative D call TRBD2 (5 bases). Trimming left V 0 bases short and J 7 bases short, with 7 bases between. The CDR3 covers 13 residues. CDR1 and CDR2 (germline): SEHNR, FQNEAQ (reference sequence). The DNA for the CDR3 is TGTGCCAGCAGCTTAGCTGGCGGGAATGAGCAGTTCTTC. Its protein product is CASSLAGGNEQFF.

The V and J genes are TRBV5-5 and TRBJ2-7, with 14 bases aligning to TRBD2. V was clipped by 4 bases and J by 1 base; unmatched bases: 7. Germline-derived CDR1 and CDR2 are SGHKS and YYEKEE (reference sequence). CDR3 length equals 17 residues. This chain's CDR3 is CASSRGLAGVNSYEQYF. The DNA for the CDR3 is TGTGCCAGCAGCCGGGGACTAGCGGGAGTAAATTCCTACGAGCAGTACTTC. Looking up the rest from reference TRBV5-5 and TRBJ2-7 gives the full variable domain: DAGVTQSPTHLIKTRGQQVTLRCSPISGHKSVSWYQQVLGQGPQFIFQYYEKEERGRGNFPDRFSARQFPNYSSELNVNALLLGDSALYLCASSRGLAGVNSYEQYFGPGTRLTVT.

The CDR3 DNA reads TGTGCCAGCAGCCCCGGGAGGCCTCCTCCTAGCTCTGGGGCCAACGTCCTGACTTTC. As protein: CASSPGRPPPSSGANVLTF. The rearrangement uses TRBV7-8 and TRBJ2-6; 7 positions agree with TRBD2. CDR3 length: 19 residues. V shed 5 bases and J 0 bases; nucleotides not matched to a gene: 13. Germline CDR1 and CDR2: SGHVS and FQNEAQ.

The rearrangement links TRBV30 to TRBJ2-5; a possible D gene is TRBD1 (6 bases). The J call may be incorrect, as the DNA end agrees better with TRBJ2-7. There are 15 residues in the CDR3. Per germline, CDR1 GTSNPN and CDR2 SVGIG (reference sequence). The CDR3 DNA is TGTGCCTGGAGTAAGGCGACAGGAGCCCCCTACGAGCAGTACTTC. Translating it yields CAWSKATGAPYEQYF.

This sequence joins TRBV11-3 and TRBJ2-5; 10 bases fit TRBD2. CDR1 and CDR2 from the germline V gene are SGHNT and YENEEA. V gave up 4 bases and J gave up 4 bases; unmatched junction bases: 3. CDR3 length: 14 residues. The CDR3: CASSWGLARETQYF. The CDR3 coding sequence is TGTGCCAGCAGCTGGGGACTAGCGCGAGAGACCCAGTACTTC.

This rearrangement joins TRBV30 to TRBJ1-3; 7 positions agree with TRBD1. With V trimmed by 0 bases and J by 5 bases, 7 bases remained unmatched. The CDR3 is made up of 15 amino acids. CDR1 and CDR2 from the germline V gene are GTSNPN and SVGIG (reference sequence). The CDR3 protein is CAWSVQRGQRNTIYF. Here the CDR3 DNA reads TGTGCCTGGAGTGTACAGAGGGGGCAGAGAAACACCATATATTTT.